These 7 T cell receptor beta chains originate from one sample sequenced in a study of blood T cell repertoires in COVID-19. Data came from immunoSEQ multiplex PCR; TCRdb stores just in-frame clones and leaves some out. The sample consists of 250,000 to 400,000 clones, approximately 89% of them appearing once. The sequenced material came from PBMCs or T cells enriched from blood (not recorded which). These receptors were collected from a woman aged 25 to 39 who had recovered from COVID-19.

V usage is TRBV25-1 and J usage is TRBJ1-2, with 10 bases matching TRBD1. Germline loops: CDR1 MGHDK, CDR2 SYGVNS. The ends lost 11 bases at V and 3 bases at J; junction bases unmatched: 12. This CDR3 has 15 amino acids. Here the CDR3 DNA reads TGTGCCGGGGACAGGGGAGAAAAGTGGGACTATGGCTACACCTTC. Residues: CAGDRGEKWDYGYTF.

The chain combines TRBV6-5 with TRBJ2-7, with D perhaps TRBD1 (6 bases). CDR3 length: 12 residues. The germline V gene has CDR1 MNHEY and CDR2 SVGAGI. The germline V and J ends were trimmed by 6 bases and 4 bases, with 10 bases remaining between them. The CDR3 loop reads CASSPQGYEQYF. The CDR3 DNA follows: TGTGCCAGCAGCCCCCAGGGGTACGAGCAGTACTTC.

V and J are TRBV19 and TRBJ1-2; a possible D gene is TRBD1 (5 bases). V lost 10 bases and J lost 1, with 10 bases in between. The germline V gene encodes CDR1 LNHDA and CDR2 SQIVND (reference sequence). The CDR3 sequence is 12 residues long. DNA of the CDR3: TGTGCCACACGGGACTTTAACTATGGCTACACCTTC. This codes for CATRDFNYGYTF.

The chain employs TRBV4-2 and TRBJ2-1, with 8 bases matching TRBD2. Looked up from germline, CDR1 is LGHNA and CDR2 is YNFKEQ. V lost 0 bases and J lost 5; bases outside the gene matches: 9. The CDR3 spans 17 residues. The CDR3 nucleotides read TGTGCCAGCAGCCAAGATCAGGGCGGGGGGACCAACAATGAGCAGTTCTTC. Translation gives CASSQDQGGGTNNEQFF.

The rearrangement joins TRBV27 to TRBJ2-2, with D possibly matching TRBD1 (5 bases). The CDR3 loop spans 15 amino acids. Trimming removed 6 bases at V and 6 bases at J, with 17 bases between. Germline CDR1 MNHEY, CDR2 SMNVEV (reference sequence). This CDR3 is CASSSIRDRAGELFF. In DNA form, the CDR3 reads TGTGCCAGCAGCTCTATCAGGGATCGGGCCGGGGAGCTGTTTTTT.

This clone was seen a single time. The chain carries TRBV20-1 and TRBJ2-5, with D possibly being TRBD2 (6 bases). Trimming took 3 bases from V and 1 from J, leaving 9 bases between them. From germline, CDR1 is DFQATT and CDR2 SNEGSKA (reference sequence). The CDR3 extends over 13 amino acids. CDR3 sequence: CSASAGGQETQYF. The CDR3 nucleotides are TGCAGTGCTAGTGCCGGGGGCCAAGAGACCCAGTACTTC.

This chain uses TRBV6-5 with TRBJ1-5; D gene uncertain. Per germline, CDR1 MNHEY and CDR2 SVGAGI. The CDR3 is 15 residues long. Trimming cost V 6 bases and J 0 bases, with 12 bases left between them. In DNA, the CDR3 is TGTGCCAGCAGCGCCCCCGACATTAGCAATCAGCCCCAGCATTTT. It yields the protein CASSAPDISNQPQHF.